One TCR beta chain is described in this entry. Its antigen remains unknown. CDR1 and CDR2 (germline): LNHDA, SQIVND (reference sequence). The CDR3 sequence is 18 residues long. Trimming cost V 7 bases and J 5 bases, with 26 bases left between them. The data derive from a study of T cell responses to AZD1222 COVID-19 vaccine. Study-wide points: AZD1222 recipients seropositive at baseline numbered only six or seven.

This table comes from immunoSEQ multiplex PCR, and its TCRdb copy is limited to in-frame clones, with some not included. In the table there are approximately 150,000 clones, 70% to 90% of which are singletons. This chain links TRBV19 with TRBJ1-4, with D maybe TRBD1 (6 bases). This receptor was taken from an adult who received the MenACWY meningococcal vaccine as a control. Sequencing used peripheral blood, obtained 28 days after the second dose of the MenACWY control vaccine. CDR3 amino acids: CASIETGKRGRLNEKLFF. In DNA form, the CDR3 reads TGTGCCAGTATCGAAACAGGGAAACGTGGAAGATTGAATGAAAAACTGTTTTTT.